This T cell receptor beta chain was obtained from a study of early T cells in non-severe SARS-CoV-2 infection. At the level of the study: Chains stayed unpaired after sequencing of bulk RNA from unsorted whole blood.

Study-wide results and caveats: In VDJdb matching, anti-spike CD8 responses were favored while private and CD4 specificities went missing.

Unique molecular identifiers tagged individual cDNA molecules. MiXCR, applied by TCRdb to the 5' RACE reads, yields one record per CDR3 protein. The sample records fewer than 85,000 distinct CDR3 sequences, 9% to 10% being singletons. CDR1 and CDR2 from the germline V gene are SGHRS and YFSETQ. The CDR3 spans 14 residues. Deletions cut 0 bases from V and 5 bases from J, with 9 bases between. As for this clonotype: As yet, its antigen is unknown.

The receptor was derived from an adult who was a healthcare worker with PCR-confirmed SARS-CoV-2 infection or an uninfected control (not recorded which). The J gene is TRBJ2-1, the V gene TRBV5-1; D tentatively fits TRBD1 or TRBD2 (5 bases each). The sequenced sample consisted of whole blood. The CDR3 spells CASSLAGPHNEQFF. CDR3 DNA: TGCGCCAGCAGCTTGGCGGGACCCCACAATGAGCAGTTCTTC.